These T cell receptor beta chains were read from a single sample in a study of Ad26.COV2.S vaccination and SARS-CoV-2 variants. TCRdb's copy holds only in-frame clones and misses some; the assay was immunoSEQ multiplex PCR. This table holds more than 300,000 clones, 70% to 90% found once. The sequencing used peripheral blood, collected in a trial of Ad26.COV2.S vaccine versus placebo. These receptor sequences come from a person aged 18-60 years who received the Ad26.COV2.S COVID-19 vaccine or a placebo. The CDR3 runs from the conserved cysteine through the conserved F or W. Each record gives: J gene, D gene, clone size, V gene, CDR3 DNA, CDR3 protein. D genes are given only for firm matches. A row's size may be missing; if present it is once, few, many or a size class.

j_gene: TRBJ2-7; d_gene: -; abundance: -; v_gene: TRBV14; CDR3nt: TGTGCCAGCTCTCCACGACAGGTCGTAGTTCAAGAGCAGTACTTC; CDR3aa: CASSPRQVVVQEQYF
j_gene: TRBJ2-4; d_gene: -; abundance: few; v_gene: TRBV3-1/TRBV3-2; CDR3nt: TGTGCCAGCAGCCAAGAGGCAGGGAAATACTTC; CDR3aa: CASSQEAGKYF
j_gene: TRBJ1-5; d_gene: -; abundance: -; v_gene: TRBV7-8; CDR3nt: TGTGCCAGCAGCTTAAGGGGCCTTAACAATCAGCCCCAGCATTTT; CDR3aa: CASSLRGLNNQPQHF
j_gene: TRBJ2-3; d_gene: TRBD2; abundance: -; v_gene: TRBV20-1; CDR3nt: TGCAGTGCTAGTGCGGGACTAGCGGGCACAGATACGCAGTATTTT; CDR3aa: CSASAGLAGTDTQYF
j_gene: TRBJ2-2; d_gene: -; abundance: -; v_gene: TRBV5-1; CDR3nt: TGCGCCAGCAGCTTGTCCACAAACACCGGGGAGCTGTTTTTT; CDR3aa: CASSLSTNTGELFF
j_gene: TRBJ2-1; d_gene: -; abundance: -; v_gene: TRBV19; CDR3nt: TGTGCCAGTAGTATAGATCCATCGACAGGGCAGTTCTTC; CDR3aa: CASSIDPSTGQFF
j_gene: TRBJ1-1; d_gene: TRBD1; abundance: -; v_gene: TRBV2; CDR3nt: TGTGCCAGCAGGATACAGGGGGGTAGGGCTTTCTTT; CDR3aa: CASRIQGGRAFF
j_gene: TRBJ1-1; d_gene: TRBD1; abundance: -; v_gene: TRBV4-3; CDR3nt: TGCGCCAGCAGCCAAGATCAAGGGACAGGAATGAACACTGAAGCTTTCTTT; CDR3aa: CASSQDQGTGMNTEAFF
j_gene: TRBJ1-5; d_gene: -; abundance: -; v_gene: TRBV19; CDR3nt: TGTGCCAGTAGTAACCTGCCGGAGAATCAGCCCCAGCATTTT; CDR3aa: CASSNLPENQPQHF
j_gene: TRBJ2-1; d_gene: -; abundance: -; v_gene: TRBV5-1; CDR3nt: TGCGCCAGCAGCTTGGACGGACAGAACTACAATGAGCAGTTCTTC; CDR3aa: CASSLDGQNYNEQFF
j_gene: TRBJ1-3; d_gene: -; abundance: -; v_gene: TRBV19; CDR3nt: TGTGCCAGTAGATTCGGGTCTGGAAACACCATATATTTT; CDR3aa: CASRFGSGNTIYF
j_gene: TRBJ2-2; d_gene: -; abundance: -; v_gene: TRBV3-1/TRBV3-2; CDR3nt: TGTGCCAGCAGCGCCGGGGCGATGAACACCGGGGAGCTGTTTTTT; CDR3aa: CASSAGAMNTGELFF
j_gene: TRBJ1-1; d_gene: TRBD1; abundance: -; v_gene: TRBV5-1; CDR3nt: TGCGCCAGCAGCTTTGACAGGGCCAGTGGGTCGAACACTGAAGCTTTCTTT; CDR3aa: CASSFDRASGSNTEAFF